Shown below are 5 T cell receptor beta chains from a single sample sequenced in a study of metastatic and nonmetastatic thyroid tumors. TCRdb called clones again from the PCR reads with MiXCR. The sample lists roughly 58,000 clones, 4% to 4.5% seen once, with under 25% in the top ten. Ahead of thyroid surgery, no patient had received treatment of any kind. Sequenced input: blood. These receptors originate from a female donor with papillary thyroid cancer or a benign thyroid nodule (not recorded which). Some clones in this sample may be carry-over from other donors' samples.

This clone showed up many times. The V and J genes are TRBV29-1 and TRBJ2-1, with 9 bases matching TRBD2. J gave up 7 bases and V 4 bases, and 2 bases lay outside the gene matches. The CDR3 totals 12 residues. The germline CDR1 and CDR2 sequences are SQVTM and ANQGSEA. The DNA for the CDR3 is TGCAGCGTTGTTAGCGGGAGAAATGAGCAGTTCTTC. Its translation is CSVVSGRNEQFF.

This clone came up a few times. One end of the junction is discordant with germline, which a read error may explain. This rearrangement joins TRBV20-1 to TRBJ2-7; perhaps TRBD1 as D (5 bases). This CDR3 has 13 amino acids. The V gene's germline CDR1 is DFQATT and CDR2 SNEGSKA (reference sequence). In DNA, the CDR3 is TGCAGTGCCCGAGGCAGGGTCGTGTACGAGCATTACTTC. It encodes CSARGRVVYEHYF.

This clone was seen many times. The same CDR3 arises from other DNA sequences in this sample as well. The chain employs TRBV11-2 and TRBJ2-1; weak D call: TRBD1 (5 bases). This CDR3 region has 13 residues. In germline, CDR1 is SGHAT, CDR2 FQNNGV. V was clipped by 0 bases and J by 8 bases, with 8 bases between them. CDR3 amino acids: CASSLDLGDEQFF. The CDR3 region has the DNA TGTGCCAGCAGCTTAGATCTAGGGGATGAGCAGTTCTTC.

This clone was found a few times. This sequence joins TRBV12-3 or TRBV12-4 and TRBJ1-6; D gene unclear. V lost 3 bases and J 7 bases, leaving 10 bases between the germline ends. The CDR3 sequence is 14 residues long. CDR3 DNA: TGTGCCAGCAGTTTTGGGAGAGCGAATTCACCCCTCCACTTT. Its protein is CASSFGRANSPLHF.

This clone came up many times. The chain uses TRBV9 and TRBJ2-3; no definite D call. The V gene's germline CDR1 is SGDLS and CDR2 YYNGEE. V lost 3 bases to trimming and J lost 0 bases, with 11 bases between them. The CDR3 has 15 amino acids. CDR3 residues: CASSENGPSTDTQYF. CDR3 nucleotides: TGTGCCAGCAGCGAGAATGGACCTAGCACAGATACGCAGTATTTT.